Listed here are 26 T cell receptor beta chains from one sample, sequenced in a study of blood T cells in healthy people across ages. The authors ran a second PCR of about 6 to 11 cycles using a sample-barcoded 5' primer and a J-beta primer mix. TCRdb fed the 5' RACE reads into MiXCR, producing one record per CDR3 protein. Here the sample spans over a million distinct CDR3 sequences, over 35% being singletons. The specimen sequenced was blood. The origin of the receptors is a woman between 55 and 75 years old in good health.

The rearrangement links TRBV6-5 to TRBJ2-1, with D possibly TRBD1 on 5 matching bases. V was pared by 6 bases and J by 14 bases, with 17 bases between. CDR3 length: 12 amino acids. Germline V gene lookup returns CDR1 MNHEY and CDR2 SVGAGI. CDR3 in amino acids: CASSPEARVKFF. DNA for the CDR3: TGTGCCAGCAGCCCAGAGGCCAGGGTAAAGTTCTTC.

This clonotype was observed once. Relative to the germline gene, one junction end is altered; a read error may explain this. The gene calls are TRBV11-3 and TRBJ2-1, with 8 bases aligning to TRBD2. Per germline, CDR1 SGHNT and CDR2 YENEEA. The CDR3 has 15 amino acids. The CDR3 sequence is CASSLEAGVLNGQFF. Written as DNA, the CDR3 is TGTGCCAGCAGCTTAGAAGCGGGAGTCCTCAATGGGCAGTTCTTC.

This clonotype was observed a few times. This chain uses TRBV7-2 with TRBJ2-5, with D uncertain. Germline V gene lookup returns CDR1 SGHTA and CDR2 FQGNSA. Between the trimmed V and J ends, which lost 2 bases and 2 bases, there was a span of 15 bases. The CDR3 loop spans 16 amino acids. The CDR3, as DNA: TGTGCCAGCAGCTTATCGAGCGTTGCAACACAAGAGACCCAGTACTTC. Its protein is CASSLSSVATQETQYF. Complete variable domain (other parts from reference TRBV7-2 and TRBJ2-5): GAGVSQSPSNKVTEKGKDVELRCDPISGHTALYWYRQSLGQGLEFLIYFQGNSAPDKSGLPSDRFSAERTGGSVSTLTIQRTQQEDSAVYLCASSLSSVATQETQYFGPGTRLLVL.

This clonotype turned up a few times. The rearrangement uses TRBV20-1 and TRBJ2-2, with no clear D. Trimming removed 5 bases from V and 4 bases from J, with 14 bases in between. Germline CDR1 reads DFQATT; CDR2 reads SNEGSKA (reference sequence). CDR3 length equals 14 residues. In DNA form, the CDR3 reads TGCAGTGCTCGACCGGACGGGCGCACCGGGGAGCTGTTTTTT. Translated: CSARPDGRTGELFF.

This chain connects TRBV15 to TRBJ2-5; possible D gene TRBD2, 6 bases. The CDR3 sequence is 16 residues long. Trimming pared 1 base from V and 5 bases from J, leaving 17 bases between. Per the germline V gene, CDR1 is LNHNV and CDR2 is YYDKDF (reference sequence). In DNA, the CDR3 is TGTGCCACCAGCAGAGTTCGAATAGCGGCGAAGGAGACCCAGTACTTC. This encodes CATSRVRIAAKETQYF.

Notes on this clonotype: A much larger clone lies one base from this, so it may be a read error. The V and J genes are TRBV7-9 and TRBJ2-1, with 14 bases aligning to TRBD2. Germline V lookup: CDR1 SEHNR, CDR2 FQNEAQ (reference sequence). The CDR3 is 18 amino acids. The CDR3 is CANSYLPGLAGGGNEQFF. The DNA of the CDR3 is TGTGCCAACAGCTACCTGCCTGGACTAGCGGGAGGAGGAAATGAGCAGTTCTTC.

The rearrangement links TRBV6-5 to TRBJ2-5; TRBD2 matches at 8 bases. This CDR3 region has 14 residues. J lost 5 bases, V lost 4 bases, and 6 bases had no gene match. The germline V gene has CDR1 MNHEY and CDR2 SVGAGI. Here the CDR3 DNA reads TGTGCCAGCAGTTTTAGCGGGATTTATGAGACCCAGTACTTC. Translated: CASSFSGIYETQYF.

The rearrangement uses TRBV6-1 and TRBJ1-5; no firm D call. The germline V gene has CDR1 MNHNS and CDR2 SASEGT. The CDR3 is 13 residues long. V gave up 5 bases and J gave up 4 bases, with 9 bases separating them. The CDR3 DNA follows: TGTGCCAGCAGTTTCCAGTGGAATCAGCCCCAGCATTTT. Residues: CASSFQWNQPQHF.

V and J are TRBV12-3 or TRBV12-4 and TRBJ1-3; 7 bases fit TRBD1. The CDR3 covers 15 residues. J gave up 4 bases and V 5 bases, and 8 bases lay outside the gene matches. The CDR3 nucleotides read TGTGCCAGCAGTCCCCGTACACAGGGGGGAAACACCATATATTTT. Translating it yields CASSPRTQGGNTIYF.

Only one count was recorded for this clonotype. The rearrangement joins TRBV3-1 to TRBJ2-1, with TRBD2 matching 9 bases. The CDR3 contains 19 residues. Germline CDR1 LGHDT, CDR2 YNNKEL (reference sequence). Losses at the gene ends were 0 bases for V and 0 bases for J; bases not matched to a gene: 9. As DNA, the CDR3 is TGTGCCAGCAGCCAAGAAACGGAGAGCGGGAGGTCCTCCTACAATGAGCAGTTCTTC. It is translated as CASSQETESGRSSYNEQFF.

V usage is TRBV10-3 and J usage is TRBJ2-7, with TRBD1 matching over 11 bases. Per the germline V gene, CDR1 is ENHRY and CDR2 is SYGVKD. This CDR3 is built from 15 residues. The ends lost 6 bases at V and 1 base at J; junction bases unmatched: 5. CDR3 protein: CAISPGTGGSYEQYF. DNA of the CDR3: TGTGCCATCAGCCCCGGGACAGGGGGGTCCTACGAGCAGTACTTC.

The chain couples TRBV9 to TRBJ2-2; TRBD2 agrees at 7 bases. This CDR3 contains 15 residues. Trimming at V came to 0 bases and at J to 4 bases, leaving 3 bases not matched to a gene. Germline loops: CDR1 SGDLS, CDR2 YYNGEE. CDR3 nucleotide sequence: TGTGCCAGCAGCGTAGTTGCGGGAGTCACCGGGGAGCTGTTTTTT. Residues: CASSVVAGVTGELFF.

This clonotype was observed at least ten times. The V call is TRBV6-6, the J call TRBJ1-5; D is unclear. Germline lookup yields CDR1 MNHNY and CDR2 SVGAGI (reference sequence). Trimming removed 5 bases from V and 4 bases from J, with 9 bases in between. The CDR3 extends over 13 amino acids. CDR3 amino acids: CASSNGVNQPQHF. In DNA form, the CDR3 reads TGTGCCAGCAGTAACGGGGTGAATCAGCCCCAGCATTTT.

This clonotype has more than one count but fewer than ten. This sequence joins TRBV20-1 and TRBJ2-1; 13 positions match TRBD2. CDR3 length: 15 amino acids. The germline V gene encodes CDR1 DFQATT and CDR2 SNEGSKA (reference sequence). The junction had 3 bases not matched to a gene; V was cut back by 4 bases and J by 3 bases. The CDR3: CSATGTSGIYNEQFF. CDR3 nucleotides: TGCAGTGCTACCGGGACTAGCGGGATCTACAATGAGCAGTTCTTC.

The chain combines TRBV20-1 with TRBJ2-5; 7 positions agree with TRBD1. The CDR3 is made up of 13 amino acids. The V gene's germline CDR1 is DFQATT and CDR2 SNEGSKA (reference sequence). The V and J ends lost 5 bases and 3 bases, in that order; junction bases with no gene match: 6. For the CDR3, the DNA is TGCAGTGCTCGTTATGGGACAGAAGAGACCCAGTACTTC. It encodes CSARYGTEETQYF.

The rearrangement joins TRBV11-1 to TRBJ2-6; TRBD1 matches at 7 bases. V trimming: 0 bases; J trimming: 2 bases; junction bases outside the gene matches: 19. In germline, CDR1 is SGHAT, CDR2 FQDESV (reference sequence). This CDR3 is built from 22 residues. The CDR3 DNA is TGTGCCAGCAGCTTAGCTACGGGGACAGTCGACTTAGGGCATGCTGGGGCCAACGTCCTGACTTTC. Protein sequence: CASSLATGTVDLGHAGANVLTF.

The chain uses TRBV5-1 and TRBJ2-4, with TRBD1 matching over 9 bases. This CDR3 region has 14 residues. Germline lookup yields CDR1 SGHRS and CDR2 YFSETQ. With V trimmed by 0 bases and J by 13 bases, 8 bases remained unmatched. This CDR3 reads CASSLVGTGREQYF. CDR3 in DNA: TGCGCCAGCAGCTTGGTTGGGACAGGGCGTGAGCAGTACTTC.

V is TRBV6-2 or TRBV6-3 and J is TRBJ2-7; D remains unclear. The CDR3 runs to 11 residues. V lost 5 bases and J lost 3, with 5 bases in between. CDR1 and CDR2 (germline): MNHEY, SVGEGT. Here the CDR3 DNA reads TGTGCCAGCAGTAACGTCTACGAGCAGTACTTC. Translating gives CASSNVYEQYF.

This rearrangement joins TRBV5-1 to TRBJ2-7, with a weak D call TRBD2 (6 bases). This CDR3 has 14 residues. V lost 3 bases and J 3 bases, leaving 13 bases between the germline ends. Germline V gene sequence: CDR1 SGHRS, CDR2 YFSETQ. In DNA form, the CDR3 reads TGCGCCAGCAGCTCAGGCGGGACGATCTACGAGCAGTACTTC. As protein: CASSSGGTIYEQYF.

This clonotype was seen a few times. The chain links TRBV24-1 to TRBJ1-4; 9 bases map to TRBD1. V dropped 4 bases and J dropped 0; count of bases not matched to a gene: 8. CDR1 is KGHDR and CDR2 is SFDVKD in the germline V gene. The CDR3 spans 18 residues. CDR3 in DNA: TGTGCCACCAGTGAAGGACAGGGGCCCGTTGCAACTAATGAAAAACTGTTTTTT. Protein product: CATSEGQGPVATNEKLFF.

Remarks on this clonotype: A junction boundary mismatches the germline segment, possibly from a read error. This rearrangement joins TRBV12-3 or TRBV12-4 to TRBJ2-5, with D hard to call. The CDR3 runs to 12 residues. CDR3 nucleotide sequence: TGTGCCTGCAGTCCCGGTCGAGAGACCCAGTACTTC. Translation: CACSPGRETQYF.

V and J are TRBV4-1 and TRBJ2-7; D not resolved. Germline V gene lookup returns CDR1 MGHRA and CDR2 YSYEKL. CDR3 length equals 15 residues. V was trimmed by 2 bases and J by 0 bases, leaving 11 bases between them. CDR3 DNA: TGCGCCAGCAGCCAAACTGTTCAGAGCTCCTACGAGCAGTACTTC. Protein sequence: CASSQTVQSSYEQYF.

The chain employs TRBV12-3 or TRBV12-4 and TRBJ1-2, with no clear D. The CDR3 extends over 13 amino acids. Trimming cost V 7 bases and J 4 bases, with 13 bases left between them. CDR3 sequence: CASKRTTSYGYTF. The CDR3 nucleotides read TGTGCCAGCAAGCGAACGACCTCCTATGGCTACACCTTC.

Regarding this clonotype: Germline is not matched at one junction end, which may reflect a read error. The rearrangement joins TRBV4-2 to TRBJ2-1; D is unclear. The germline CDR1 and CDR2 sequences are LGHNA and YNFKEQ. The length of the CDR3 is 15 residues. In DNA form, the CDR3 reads TGTGCCAGCAGCCTTCTCGGCCCGAGCTACAAGGAGCAGTTCTTC. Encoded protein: CASSLLGPSYKEQFF.

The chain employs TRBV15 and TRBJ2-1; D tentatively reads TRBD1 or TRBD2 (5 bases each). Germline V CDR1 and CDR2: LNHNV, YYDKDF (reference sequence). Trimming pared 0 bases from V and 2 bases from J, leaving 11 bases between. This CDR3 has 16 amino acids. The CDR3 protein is CATSREGRETYNEQFF. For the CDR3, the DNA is TGTGCCACCAGCAGAGAGGGACGAGAAACCTACAATGAGCAGTTCTTC.

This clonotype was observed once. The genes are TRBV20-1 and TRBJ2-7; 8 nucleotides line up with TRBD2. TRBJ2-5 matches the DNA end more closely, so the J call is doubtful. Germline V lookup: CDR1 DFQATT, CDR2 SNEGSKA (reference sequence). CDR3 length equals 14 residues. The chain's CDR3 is CSARKREFGETQYF. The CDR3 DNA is TGCAGTGCTAGGAAGCGGGAGTTTGGTGAGACCCAGTACTTC.